The 21 T cell receptor beta chains in this list originate from one sample, sequenced in a study of identifying expanded T cells in peripheral blood. The assay was immunoSEQ multiplex PCR, and TCRdb's table has in-frame clones only and misses some. Altogether some 54,000 clones are present, 82% being singletons, with the ten largest covering approximately 14%. The sequencing input was blood. The receptors were sampled from a person aged 18 to 70 in good health.

This chain links TRBV6-5 with TRBJ1-5, with TRBD1 as a possible D gene (5 bases). The V gene's germline CDR1 is MNHEY and CDR2 SVGAGI. This CDR3 contains 15 residues. V dropped 5 bases and J dropped 9 bases, with 20 bases sitting between them. For the CDR3, the DNA is TGTGCCAGCAGTCCGCCGGGGGTCCCAGGTGTGCCCCAGCATTTT. Protein product: CASSPPGVPGVPQHF.

The chain has TRBV18 and TRBJ2-7; TRBD2 might be the D (5 bases). This CDR3 has 13 residues. The V gene lost 6 bases and the J gene lost 0 bases, with 9 bases spanning the gap. Germline values: CDR1 KGHSH, CDR2 LQKENI. CDR3 DNA sequence: TGTGCCAGCTCTTGGAGGAGCTCCTACGAGCAGTACTTC. Translated: CASSWRSSYEQYF.

This chain connects TRBV6-1 to TRBJ2-7, with 7 bases that match TRBD1. J gave up 2 bases and V 6 bases, and 7 bases lay outside the gene matches. Per the germline V gene, CDR1 is MNHNS and CDR2 is SASEGT. CDR3 length: 14 residues. CDR3 protein: CASSDRDVTYEQYV. The CDR3 coding sequence is TGTGCCAGCAGCGACAGGGACGTCACCTACGAGCAGTACGTC.

This clone was seen a single time. The chain couples TRBV7-8 to TRBJ2-5, with a tentative D call TRBD1 (6 bases). CDR3 length: 16 amino acids. Trimming cost V 4 bases and J 5 bases, with 20 bases left between them. CDR1 is SGHVS, CDR2 FQNEAQ, per germline. CDR3: CASSSPSGRGGETQYF. Written as DNA, the CDR3 is TGTGCCAGCAGCTCGCCCAGCGGCAGGGGCGGCGAGACCCAGTACTTC.

The genes are TRBV5-1 and TRBJ2-2; D remains unclear. The CDR3 spans 15 residues. Trimming stripped 0 bases from V and 1 base from J, with 7 bases between. Looked up from germline, CDR1 is SGHRS and CDR2 is YFSETQ. DNA for the CDR3: TGCGCCAGCAGCTTGGATCCTCGGAACACCGGGGAGCTGTTTTTT. As protein: CASSLDPRNTGELFF.

The chain employs TRBV30 and TRBJ2-3, with 7 bases identical to TRBD2. With V trimmed by 0 bases and J by 3 bases, 6 bases remained unmatched. The germline gives CDR1 GTSNPN, CDR2 SVGIG (reference sequence). This CDR3 has 15 amino acids. The CDR3 sequence is CAWSVPGGGTDTQYF. CDR3 bases: TGTGCCTGGAGTGTACCCGGGGGAGGGACAGATACGCAGTATTTT.

This clone was counted only a few times. The chain uses TRBV2 and TRBJ2-7; no definite D call. This CDR3 is built from 13 residues. Trimming shortened V by 4 bases and J by 4 bases, and 11 bases separated the two germline ends. Looked up from germline, CDR1 is SNHLY and CDR2 is FYNNEI. For the CDR3, the DNA is TGTGCCAGCAGTGTCGGTCGATTTTACGAGCAGTACGTC. Translated, it gives CASSVGRFYEQYV.

The chain couples TRBV7-8 to TRBJ2-3; D remains unclear. The germline V gene has CDR1 SGHVS and CDR2 FQNEAQ. V gave up 3 bases and J gave up 4 bases, with 11 bases separating them. The CDR3 loop spans 14 amino acids. CDR3 sequence reads: CASSFQRAPDTQYF. The CDR3 region has the DNA TGTGCCAGCAGCTTTCAAAGAGCTCCAGATACGCAGTATTTT.

Written as DNA, the CDR3 is TGCGCCAGCAGCCAAGATCTAGGTGGAATCAGTCCCCAGCATTTT. Encoded protein: CASSQDLGGISPQHF. The chain has TRBV4-3 and TRBJ1-5; no definite D call. Trimming stripped 0 bases from V and 10 bases from J, with 16 bases between. This CDR3 spans 15 amino acids. Germline assignment: CDR1 LGHNA and CDR2 YSLEER.

About this clone itself: The germline gene is not matched at one end of the junction; a read error may be the cause. The chain joins TRBV6-5 to TRBJ2-5, with 9 bases lining up with TRBD1. This CDR3 is 15 amino acids long. Germline-derived CDR1 and CDR2 are MNHEY and SVGAGI. The chain's CDR3 is CASSYSRQGVETRYF. CDR3 nucleotides: TGTGCCAGCAGTTACTCGAGACAGGGGGTAGAGACCCGGTACTTC.

This clone appeared once. V is TRBV30 and J is TRBJ2-1; tentatively, D is TRBD2 (6 bases). CDR3 length: 15 residues. Looked up from germline, CDR1 is GTSNPN and CDR2 is SVGIG (reference sequence). The ends were cut back, 5 bases at V and 1 base at J, with 15 bases in the middle. Written as DNA, the CDR3 is TGTGCCTGGGGGCTGGCGGGACTTTCCTACAATGAGCAGTTCTTC. It yields the protein CAWGLAGLSYNEQFF.

The chain combines TRBV14 with TRBJ2-5; 12 bases are shared with TRBD2. Trimming cost V 0 bases and J 2 bases; bases outside gene matches: 4. This CDR3 is built from 17 residues. The germline gives CDR1 SGHDN, CDR2 FVKESK. CDR3 DNA: TGTGCCAGCAGCCAAGAGAGACTAGCGGGAGCACAAGAGACCCAGTACTTC. Protein product: CASSQERLAGAQETQYF. The whole variable domain, filled in from reference TRBV14 and TRBJ2-5, reads EAGVTQFPSHSVIEKGQTVTLRCDPISGHDNLYWYRRVMGKEIKFLLHFVKESKQDESGMPNNRFLAERTGGTYSTLKVQPAELEDSGVYFCASSQERLAGAQETQYFGPGTRLLVL.

The rearrangement uses TRBV5-6 and TRBJ2-7; D possibly corresponds to TRBD1 (5 bases). In germline, CDR1 is SGHDT, CDR2 YYEEEE. The V gene lost 0 bases and the J gene lost 5 bases, with 12 bases spanning the gap. CDR3 size: 14 residues. The CDR3 coding sequence is TGTGCCAGCAGCTTGGTGGGGCGGCCGAACGAGCAGTACGTC. Amino acids: CASSLVGRPNEQYV.

The rearrangement uses TRBV19 and TRBJ1-3; a possible D gene is TRBD1 (5 bases). The CDR3 has 16 amino acids. Trimming took 2 bases from V and 4 from J, leaving 15 bases between them. The germline V gene has CDR1 LNHDA and CDR2 SQIVND (reference sequence). The CDR3 protein is CASSISAGSDGNTIYF. The CDR3 region has the DNA TGTGCCAGTAGTATATCGGCAGGGTCTGACGGAAACACCATATATTTT.

The chain uses TRBV6-1 and TRBJ2-3; D perhaps matches TRBD2 (6 bases). The V end was cut by 0 bases, the J end by 13 bases, with 20 bases between. There are 15 residues in the CDR3. The germline CDR1 and CDR2 sequences are MNHNS and SASEGT. The CDR3 protein is CASSEAPPLRRVKYF. CDR3 coding DNA: TGTGCCAGCAGTGAAGCGCCCCCCCTCCGGAGGGTGAAGTATTTT.

CDR3 sequence reads: CASSHRVGTMGAYEQYF. CDR3 sequence (DNA): TGTGCCAGCAGCCACCGGGTGGGGACCATGGGCGCCTACGAGCAGTACTTC. This chain uses TRBV14 with TRBJ2-7; TRBD1 or TRBD2 may be the D gene (5 bases each). Trimming stripped 3 bases from V and 2 bases from J, with 20 bases between. CDR1 and CDR2 from the germline V gene are SGHDN and FVKESK. CDR3 length: 17 residues. The full variable domain, in which reference TRBV14 and TRBJ2-7 provide the parts outside the CDR3, is EAGVTQFPSHSVIEKGQTVTLRCDPISGHDNLYWYRRVMGKEIKFLLHFVKESKQDESGMPNNRFLAERTGGTYSTLKVQPAELEDSGVYFCASSHRVGTMGAYEQYFGPGTRLTVT.

This chain uses TRBV13 with TRBJ2-3, with 15 bases matching TRBD2. Losses at the gene ends were 6 bases for V and 3 bases for J; bases not matched to a gene: 13. The V gene's germline CDR1 is PRHDT and CDR2 FYEKMQ (reference sequence). The CDR3 loop spans 19 amino acids. In DNA, the CDR3 is TGTGCCAGCAGTTCCCAAAGGACTAGCGGGAGGGCCCGTACAGATACGCAGTATTTT. This translates into CASSSQRTSGRARTDTQYF.

The chain links TRBV6-5 to TRBJ2-1; 8 bases are shared with TRBD2. Germline V gene data show CDR1 as MNHEY and CDR2 as SVGAGI. The V and J ends lost 7 bases and 9 bases, in that order; junction bases with no gene match: 11. The CDR3 covers 14 residues. CDR3 DNA sequence: TGTGCCAGCACCCCTCCGGGGGGGCCGGGTGAGCAGTTCTTC. This sequence encodes CASTPPGGPGEQFF.

V gene TRBV2 combines with J gene TRBJ2-3; TRBD2 agrees at 8 bases. The CDR3 totals 15 residues. Trimming took 3 bases from V and 2 from J; bases not matched to a gene: 4. Germline V gene lookup returns CDR1 SNHLY and CDR2 FYNNEI. For the CDR3, the DNA is TGTGCCAGCAGTGACGCGGGGGGCTACACAGATACGCAGTATTTT. This encodes CASSDAGGYTDTQYF.

The V and J genes are TRBV6-6 and TRBJ2-3; D remains ambiguous. CDR1 and CDR2 from the germline V gene are MNHNY and SVGAGI (reference sequence). Trimming took 6 bases from V and 3 from J, leaving 7 bases between them. The CDR3 runs 12 residues. The CDR3 DNA reads as TGTGCCAGCAGGTCAGGTACAGATACGCAGTATTTT. Protein product: CASRSGTDTQYF.

The chain combines TRBV21-1 with TRBJ2-3; TRBD1, the D gene given by the table, was not confirmed from the DNA. TRBV21-1 is classified as a pseudogene. The CDR3 spans 20 residues. CDR3 nucleotides: TGTGCCAGCATAAAACGGGTTTGGGTTCTGGGCAGGGGTACCCCAGATACGCAGTATTTT. It codes for CASIKRVWVLGRGTPDTQYF.